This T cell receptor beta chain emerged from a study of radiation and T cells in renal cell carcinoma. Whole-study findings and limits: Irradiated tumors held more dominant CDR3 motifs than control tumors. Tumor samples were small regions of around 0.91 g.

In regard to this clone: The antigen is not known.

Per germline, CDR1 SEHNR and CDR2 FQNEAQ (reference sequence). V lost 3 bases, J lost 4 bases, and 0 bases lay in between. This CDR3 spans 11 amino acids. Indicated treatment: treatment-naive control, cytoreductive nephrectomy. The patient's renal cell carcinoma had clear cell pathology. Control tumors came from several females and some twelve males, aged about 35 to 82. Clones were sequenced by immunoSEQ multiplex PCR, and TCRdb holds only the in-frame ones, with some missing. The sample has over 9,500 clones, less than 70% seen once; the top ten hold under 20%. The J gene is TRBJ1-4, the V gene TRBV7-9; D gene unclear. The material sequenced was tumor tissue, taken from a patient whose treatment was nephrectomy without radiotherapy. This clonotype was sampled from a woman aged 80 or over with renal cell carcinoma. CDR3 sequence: CASSFNEKLFF. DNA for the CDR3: TGTGCCAGCAGCTTTAATGAAAAACTGTTTTTT.